The 24 T cell receptor beta chains below were found in one sample sequenced in a study of T cells in Graves' hyperthyroidism and ophthalmopathy. From RNA transcripts, TCR beta CDR3 regions were amplified. The study used the HTBI primer set for a first-round RT-PCR of the TCR CDR3. MiXCR was run by TCRdb on the multiplex PCR reads, yielding one entry per CDR3 protein. Among hundreds of thousands of distinct CDR3 sequences listed, approximately 18% were seen once. The sequenced sample was blood. All receptors come from a woman aged 45-65 years with Graves' hyperthyroidism that later progressed to Graves' ophthalmopathy.

This clonotype was counted a few times. This chain links TRBV5-1 with TRBJ2-3; D is uncertain. Germline V gives CDR1 SGHRS, CDR2 YFSETQ. Trimming stripped 2 bases from V and 3 bases from J, with 10 bases between. The CDR3 is 14 amino acids. Here the CDR3 DNA reads TGCGCCAGCAGCTTTAGTTTGGCGACAGATACGCAGTATTTT. This codes for CASSFSLATDTQYF.

This clonotype was observed a few times. V usage is TRBV4-2 and J usage is TRBJ2-7; the match to TRBD2 covers 13 bases. Germline CDR1 and CDR2: LGHNA and YNFKEQ. This CDR3 is built from 16 residues. The V gene end was trimmed by 3 bases and the J gene end by 1 base; junction bases not matched to a gene: 3. CDR3 region: CASSQRTSGGSYEQYF. The DNA for the CDR3 is TGTGCCAGCAGCCAGAGGACTAGCGGGGGATCCTACGAGCAGTACTTC.

V and J are TRBV10-1 and TRBJ1-2, with 7 nucleotides matching TRBD1. The CDR3 has 13 amino acids. V shed 4 bases and J 8 bases; nucleotides not matched to a gene: 7. Looked up from germline, CDR1 is WNHNN and CDR2 is SYGVQD (reference sequence). This CDR3 reads CASSGTGYSGYTF. In DNA form, the CDR3 reads TGCGCCAGCAGTGGGACAGGTTATTCCGGCTACACCTTC.

This clonotype was counted at least ten times. The genes are TRBV30 and TRBJ1-2, with 12 positions matching TRBD1. From germline, CDR1 is GTSNPN and CDR2 SVGIG (reference sequence). This CDR3 contains 16 residues. J gave up 4 bases and V 3 bases, and 9 bases lay outside the gene matches. This chain's CDR3 is CAWRGDRGLGGYGYTF. In DNA form, the CDR3 reads TGTGCCTGGAGAGGGGACAGGGGGCTTGGTGGCTATGGCTACACCTTC.

There are a few counts of this clonotype. The genes are TRBV20-1 and TRBJ2-2; perhaps TRBD2 as D (7 bases). CDR1 is DFQATT, CDR2 SNEGSKA, per germline (reference sequence). There are 16 residues in the CDR3. V lost 5 bases, J lost 1 base, and 17 bases lay in between. The CDR3 spells CSARGGVAGNTGELFF. Here the CDR3 DNA reads TGCAGTGCTCGAGGGGGGGTAGCCGGGAACACCGGGGAGCTGTTTTTT.

The table lists this clonotype with many counts. This chain uses TRBV6-2 or TRBV6-3 with TRBJ2-5; D unresolved. The CDR3 spans 17 residues. The V end lost 2 bases, the J end lost 2 bases, and 18 bases lay between the germline ends. Germline lookup yields CDR1 MNHEY and CDR2 SVGEGT. The CDR3 reads CASSYGVHAGGQETQYF. The CDR3 nucleotides read TGTGCCAGCAGTTACGGGGTCCACGCCGGCGGACAAGAGACCCAGTACTTC.

Ten or more counts support this clonotype. V gene TRBV12-3 or TRBV12-4 combines with J gene TRBJ2-2; D not resolved. Trimming removed 5 bases at V and 3 bases at J, with 4 bases between. This CDR3 has 12 amino acids. The CDR3 bases are TGTGCCAGCAGTCGATACACCGGGGAGCTGTTTTTT. Protein: CASSRYTGELFF.

This clonotype was observed a few times. CDR3 loop: CASSEGQPFGYTF. The CDR3 DNA follows: TGTGCCAGCAGTGAAGGTCAACCTTTTGGCTACACCTTC. The chain links TRBV2 to TRBJ1-2; D not certain. Germline CDR1 reads SNHLY; CDR2 reads FYNNEI. The CDR3 extends over 13 amino acids. Trimming stripped 1 base from V and 7 bases from J, with 10 bases between. Based on the CDR3 plus reference TRBV2 and TRBJ1-2, the full variable domain is EPEVTQTPSHQVTQMGQEVILRCVPISNHLYFYWYRQILGQKVEFLVSFYNNEISEKSEIFDDQFSVERPDGSNFTLKIRSTKLEDSAMYFCASSEGQPFGYTFGSGTRLTVV.

V usage is TRBV12-5 and J usage is TRBJ2-2; TRBD2 matches 11 bases. Unmatched junction bases numbered 2, after V lost 1 base and J lost 4 bases. The V gene's germline CDR1 is LGHNT and CDR2 FRNRAP. The CDR3 spans 16 residues. The CDR3: CASGLALAGVTGELFF. CDR3 bases: TGTGCTAGTGGTTTGGCACTAGCGGGGGTCACCGGGGAGCTGTTTTTT.

Comment on this clonotype: A clone one base away is much larger, so this may be a read error. The chain combines TRBV11-3 with TRBJ2-5, with 9 bases identical to TRBD2. The CDR3 runs to 15 residues. Germline CDR1 SGHNT, CDR2 YENEEA. The CDR3 coding sequence is TGTGCCAGCAGCCCGAATAGCGGGGGACAAGAGACCCTGTACTTC. This sequence encodes CASSPNSGGQETLYF.

Ten or more counts support this clonotype. The chain links TRBV27 to TRBJ1-1, with 9 bases identical to TRBD1. The CDR3 runs 19 residues. The germline gives CDR1 MNHEY, CDR2 SMNVEV (reference sequence). The ends lost 4 bases at V and 0 bases at J; junction bases unmatched: 15. The CDR3 is CASSYGPGQGSAMNTEAFF. The CDR3 DNA sequence: TGTGCCAGCAGTTATGGGCCGGGACAGGGTTCAGCGATGAACACTGAAGCTTTCTTT.

This clonotype was seen repeatedly, ten times or more. The rearrangement links TRBV11-3 to TRBJ2-1, with 8 positions matching TRBD1. V dropped 4 bases and J dropped 7; count of bases not matched to a gene: 9. The CDR3 loop spans 15 amino acids. Germline lookup yields CDR1 SGHNT and CDR2 YENEEA. The CDR3 DNA follows: TGTGCCAGCAGCTACGGGACAGGCGTGCGAAATGAGCAGTTCTTC. It codes for CASSYGTGVRNEQFF.

CDR3 sequence (DNA): TGTGCCAGTAGGGCAGGCGGGGCCAAAAACATTCAGTACTTC. Encoded protein: CASRAGGAKNIQYF. The chain recombines TRBV19 with TRBJ2-4; a possible D gene is TRBD2 (5 bases). Germline assignment: CDR1 LNHDA and CDR2 SQIVND (reference sequence). CDR3 length equals 14 residues. The V gene lost 6 bases and the J gene lost 1 base, with 10 bases spanning the gap.

V and J are TRBV19 and TRBJ1-5, with 9 bases identical to TRBD1. The CDR3 runs 15 residues. J lost 4 bases, V lost 3 bases, and 4 bases had no gene match. Germline-derived CDR1 and CDR2 are LNHDA and SQIVND (reference sequence). CDR3 sequence reads: CASSMGQGDNQPQHF. For the CDR3, the DNA is TGTGCCAGTAGTATGGGACAGGGTGATAATCAGCCCCAGCATTTT. The variable domain in full, with the rest retrieved from reference TRBV19 and TRBJ1-5, is DGGITQSPKYLFRKEGQNVTLSCEQNLNHDAMYWYRQDPGQGLRLIYYSQIVNDFQKGDIAEGYSVSREKKESFPLTVTSAQKNPTAFYLCASSMGQGDNQPQHFGDGTRLSIL.

In this sample, this clonotype turned up a few times. A much larger clone differs by one base, so this may be a read error. The chain has TRBV20-1 and TRBJ1-2, with D possibly being TRBD1 (5 bases). Germline values: CDR1 DFQATT, CDR2 SNEGSKA (reference sequence). CDR3 length: 12 amino acids. Trimming cost V 2 bases and J 3 bases, with 7 bases left between them. CDR3 nucleotide sequence: TGCAGTGCTAGACCGGGGGACTATGGCTACACCTTC. This codes for CSARPGDYGYTF.

This clonotype was counted only a few times. The chain combines TRBV20-1 with TRBJ2-5; TRBD2 aligns across 12 bases. This CDR3 comprises 16 residues. CDR1 DFQATT and CDR2 SNEGSKA come from the germline V gene (reference sequence). The J segment lost 9 bases and the V segment lost 6 bases, leaving 17 bases of the junction unmatched. The CDR3 here is CSASPPSGGASESQYF. In DNA form, the CDR3 reads TGCAGTGCATCACCTCCTAGCGGGGGGGCCAGTGAATCCCAGTACTTC.

This clonotype has at least ten counts. The J gene is TRBJ2-1, the V gene TRBV2; 9 bases agree with TRBD1. With 3 bases clipped from V and 8 bases from J, the junction kept 5 bases outside the gene matches. The CDR3 is 14 amino acids. CDR1 and CDR2 from the germline V gene are SNHLY and FYNNEI. CDR3 bases: TGTGCCAGCAGTGACGGGACAGGGTCCCATGAGCAGTTCTTC. As protein: CASSDGTGSHEQFF. Looking up the rest from reference TRBV2 and TRBJ2-1 gives the full variable domain: EPEVTQTPSHQVTQMGQEVILRCVPISNHLYFYWYRQILGQKVEFLVSFYNNEISEKSEIFDDQFSVERPDGSNFTLKIRSTKLEDSAMYFCASSDGTGSHEQFFGPGTRLTVL.

V gene TRBV9 combines with J gene TRBJ2-7, with a tentative D call TRBD1 (6 bases). This CDR3 contains 15 residues. The V end lost 2 bases, the J end lost 2 bases, and 14 bases lay between the germline ends. In germline, CDR1 is SGDLS, CDR2 YYNGEE. This chain's CDR3 is CASSVQYSGAYEQYF. CDR3 sequence (DNA): TGTGCCAGCAGCGTCCAGTATTCAGGGGCCTACGAGCAGTACTTC.

This clonotype was observed a handful of times. This chain connects TRBV6-2 or TRBV6-3 to TRBJ1-4, with D possibly being TRBD1 (5 bases). This CDR3 comprises 15 residues. CDR1 and CDR2 (germline): MNHEY, SVGEGT. Trimming removed 6 bases at V and 11 bases at J, with 22 bases between. The CDR3 reads CASSSRGRAPTKLFF. CDR3 sequence (DNA): TGTGCCAGCAGCTCTCGGGGCAGGGCCCCAACTAAACTGTTTTTT.

The table lists this clonotype with a few counts. V gene TRBV29-1 combines with J gene TRBJ1-2, with D unclear. The CDR3 is 12 amino acids. The germline V and J ends were trimmed by 3 bases and 2 bases, with 7 bases remaining between them. Germline CDR1 is SQVTM and CDR2 is ANQGSEA. The CDR3 protein is CSVESGNYGYTF. The CDR3 nucleotides are TGCAGCGTTGAGTCGGGGAACTATGGCTACACCTTC.

This clonotype was counted at least ten times. The chain is built from TRBV3-1 and TRBJ1-2; no clear D gene. The germline gives CDR1 LGHDT, CDR2 YNNKEL (reference sequence). V was trimmed by 4 bases and J by 3 bases, leaving 12 bases between them. This CDR3 has 14 amino acids. Written as DNA, the CDR3 is TGTGCCAGCAGCCGAAATGGAGCCTACTATGGCTACACCTTC. It encodes CASSRNGAYYGYTF.

At least ten counts were recorded for this clonotype. V usage is TRBV6-2 or TRBV6-3 and J usage is TRBJ2-1; D is undetermined. V dropped 2 bases and J dropped 7 bases, with 12 bases sitting between them. In germline, CDR1 is MNHEY, CDR2 SVGEGT. The CDR3 has 14 residues. This chain's CDR3 is CASSYPDILNEQFF. In nucleotides, the CDR3 is TGTGCCAGCAGTTACCCAGATATCTTAAATGAGCAGTTCTTC.

Only a few counts were recorded for this clonotype. The chain combines TRBV20-1 with TRBJ1-1, with 8 bases aligning to TRBD1. Per the germline V gene, CDR1 is DFQATT and CDR2 is SNEGSKA (reference sequence). The CDR3 contains 14 residues. The V gene end was trimmed by 6 bases and the J gene end by 4 bases; junction bases not matched to a gene: 10. CDR3: CSAYTGTGLTEAFF. CDR3 nucleotide sequence: TGCAGTGCGTACACCGGGACAGGTCTCACTGAAGCTTTCTTT.

V gene TRBV6-1 combines with J gene TRBJ1-1, with 8 bases lining up with TRBD1. The J segment lost 3 bases and the V segment lost 4 bases, leaving 1 base of the junction unmatched. CDR3 length equals 13 residues. Germline CDR1 MNHNS, CDR2 SASEGT. CDR3 loop: CASSGDRHTEAFF. For the CDR3, the DNA is TGTGCCAGCAGTGGGGACAGGCACACTGAAGCTTTCTTT.